This T cell receptor beta chain was identified during a study of blood T cell repertoires in COVID-19. For the study at large: The United States, Italy and Spain provided the acute and convalescent COVID-19 samples. Sources were T cells, B-cell-depleted T cells, or PBMCs; the material itself was cDNA or gDNA.

Method: immunoSEQ multiplex PCR; TCRdb's copy keeps in-frame clones and lacks some. The sample includes approximately 240,000 clones, roughly 90% of them seen just once. Enrollees, roughly 18 to 89 years old, lived in around 23 US areas. Clinical history reported by participants formed the basis on which cohorts were assigned. V was clipped by 5 bases and J by 5 bases; unmatched bases: 2. CDR1 and CDR2 from the germline V gene are PRHDT and FYEKMQ (reference sequence). The CDR3 extends over 14 amino acids. The sequencing input was PBMCs or T cells enriched from blood (not recorded which). The V call is TRBV13, the J call TRBJ2-3, with TRBD2 matching 12 bases. This clonotype was sampled from a woman younger than 45 with acute COVID-19. This CDR3 reads CASSPGLAGDTQYF. CDR3 nucleotide sequence: TGTGCCAGCAGCCCGGGACTAGCGGGAGATACGCAGTATTTT.